The 19 T cell receptor beta chains below all came from one sample that was sequenced in a study of CD8 T cells in Susac syndrome. Random hexamers primed reverse transcription of roughly 0.45 to 1 ug RNA. Using its own MiXCR run on the immunoSEQ multiplex PCR reads, TCRdb lists one record per CDR3 protein. Of a few hundred thousand distinct CDR3 sequences detected, just under 95% appear once; the ten largest clones hold around 0.082%. The sample comprised CD4+ T cells from PBMCs. All receptors derive from a human donor with multiple sclerosis.

This chain uses TRBV27 with TRBJ2-7; D not resolved. The V gene lost 9 bases and the J gene lost 6 bases, with 3 bases spanning the gap. Germline CDR1 reads MNHEY; CDR2 reads SMNVEV (reference sequence). CDR3 size: 8 residues. The CDR3 sequence is CASPEQYV. The CDR3 coding sequence is TGTGCCAGTCCCGAGCAGTACGTC.

A single count supports this clonotype. This chain links TRBV29-1 with TRBJ2-2, with D perhaps TRBD1 (5 bases). The CDR3 consists of 14 residues. Trimming removed 6 bases from V and 3 bases from J, with 14 bases in between. The germline V gene encodes CDR1 SQVTM and CDR2 ANQGSEA. CDR3 DNA sequence: TGCAGCGTGGGGTATAGGGGTGACACCGGGGAGCTGTTTTTT. This codes for CSVGYRGDTGELFF.

The genes are TRBV6-5 and TRBJ2-2, with D tentatively TRBD1 (6 bases). CDR1 and CDR2 from the germline V gene are MNHEY and SVGAGI. The CDR3 is made up of 14 amino acids. Trimming left V 10 bases short and J 0 bases short, with 12 bases between. In nucleotides, the CDR3 is TGTGCCATCCCGGGACATGCGAACACCGGGGAGCTGTTTTTT. Translation gives CAIPGHANTGELFF.

This chain connects TRBV3-1 to TRBJ2-3; 9 positions match TRBD2. Looked up from germline, CDR1 is LGHDT and CDR2 is YNNKEL (reference sequence). The CDR3 is 16 amino acids. The V and J ends lost 4 bases and 1 base, in that order; junction bases with no gene match: 6. CDR3 DNA sequence: TGTGCCAGCAGCCCGACACGCGGGGGGGGCACAGATACGCAGTATTTT. Its translation: CASSPTRGGGTDTQYF.

The CDR3 spells CASSTGTYQPQHF. In DNA form, the CDR3 reads TGTGCCAGCAGTACAGGGACTTATCAGCCCCAGCATTTT. The genes are TRBV12-3 or TRBV12-4 and TRBJ1-5, with D maybe TRBD1 (6 bases). The CDR3 extends over 13 amino acids. The V end lost 5 bases, the J end lost 5 bases, and 10 bases lay between the germline ends.

V is TRBV12-3 or TRBV12-4 and J is TRBJ2-5; perhaps TRBD2 as D (6 bases). CDR3 length: 14 amino acids. The V and J ends lost 8 bases and 5 bases respectively, with 18 bases between them. DNA of the CDR3: TGTGCCAGCTCCCACGGGGGAAGAGGGGAGACCCAGTACTTC. Amino acid sequence: CASSHGGRGETQYF.

V gene TRBV29-1 combines with J gene TRBJ2-7, with D possibly matching TRBD1 (6 bases). CDR3 size: 15 residues. Per the germline V gene, CDR1 is SQVTM and CDR2 is ANQGSEA. Trimming removed 3 bases from V and 4 bases from J, with 19 bases in between. The DNA of the CDR3 is TGCAGCGTTGAGGGCTTTGAGGGGGTCCGTTACGAGCAGTACTTC. Translating gives CSVEGFEGVRYEQYF.

The V call is TRBV12-3 or TRBV12-4, the J call TRBJ1-2, with D uncertain. Trimming shortened V by 5 bases and J by 7 bases, and 11 bases separated the two germline ends. CDR3 length: 12 amino acids. The CDR3 nucleotides read TGTGCCAGCAGTACATTGACAAGTGGCTACACCTTC. Protein: CASSTLTSGYTF.

The rearrangement links TRBV2 to TRBJ1-5; no definite D call. Trimming stripped 6 bases from V and 4 bases from J, with 7 bases between. The CDR3 extends over 12 amino acids. CDR1 SNHLY and CDR2 FYNNEI come from the germline V gene. The CDR3 region has the DNA TGTGCCAGCAGGTTGGAGAATCAGCCCCAGCATTTT. Encoded protein: CASRLENQPQHF.

This chain connects TRBV30 to TRBJ2-3; 10 nucleotides agree with TRBD2. The CDR3 is 14 residues long. V was clipped by 7 bases and J by 2 bases; unmatched bases: 6. The germline V gene encodes CDR1 GTSNPN and CDR2 SVGIG (reference sequence). The DNA for the CDR3 is TGTGCCTCCACCCTAGCGGGGGTCACAGATACGCAGTATTTT. Translated: CASTLAGVTDTQYF.

The chain employs TRBV11-1 and TRBJ2-1; 7 nucleotides agree with TRBD1. The CDR3 covers 15 residues. With V trimmed by 5 bases and J by 2 bases, 6 bases remained unmatched. Germline values: CDR1 SGHAT, CDR2 FQDESV (reference sequence). This CDR3 is CASSPDRVTYNEQFF. The DNA for the CDR3 is TGTGCCAGCAGCCCCGACAGGGTAACCTACAATGAGCAGTTCTTC.

The chain recombines TRBV3-1 with TRBJ1-1; tentative D call: TRBD1 (5 bases). This CDR3 is 15 amino acids long. From germline, CDR1 is LGHDT and CDR2 YNNKEL (reference sequence). V dropped 4 bases and J dropped 0 bases, with 12 bases sitting between them. The CDR3 loop reads CASSRMTVLNTEAFF. DNA for the CDR3: TGTGCCAGCAGCCGAATGACAGTTCTGAACACTGAAGCTTTCTTT.

V gene TRBV29-1 combines with J gene TRBJ1-4, with TRBD1 matching 8 bases. V shed 5 bases and J 8 bases; nucleotides not matched to a gene: 7. Per the germline V gene, CDR1 is SQVTM and CDR2 is ANQGSEA. The CDR3 runs 13 residues. CDR3 in amino acids: CSVQTTGVEKLFF. The CDR3 DNA follows: TGCAGCGTTCAAACGACAGGGGTCGAAAAACTGTTTTTT.

V usage is TRBV20-1 and J usage is TRBJ2-7; possibly TRBD2 for D (5 bases). V dropped 5 bases and J dropped 0 bases, with 17 bases sitting between them. This CDR3 region has 15 residues. Germline values: CDR1 DFQATT, CDR2 SNEGSKA (reference sequence). CDR3 amino acids: CSAEGQQLSSYEQYF. CDR3 nucleotide sequence: TGCAGTGCTGAGGGCCAGCAACTCAGCTCCTACGAGCAGTACTTC.

The rearrangement links TRBV9 to TRBJ2-1, with 11 bases aligning to TRBD2. CDR1 SGDLS and CDR2 YYNGEE come from the germline V gene. Trimming at V came to 4 bases and at J to 1 base, leaving 10 bases not matched to a gene. This CDR3 has 18 amino acids. The CDR3 is CASSLYLTSGDSYNEQFF. The CDR3 DNA reads TGTGCCAGCAGCTTGTACCTGACTAGCGGGGATTCCTACAATGAGCAGTTCTTC.

About this clonotype: One end of the junction is discordant with germline, which a read error may explain. J is TRBJ2-3 and V is TRBV20-1; 8 nucleotides align to TRBD2. This CDR3 comprises 13 residues. CDR1 is DFQATT, CDR2 SNEGSKA, per germline (reference sequence). CDR3 nucleotide sequence: TGCAGTGCCAGAGCGGGGGCCGGAGATACGCAGTATTTT. It codes for CSARAGAGDTQYF.

J is TRBJ2-2 and V is TRBV29-1, with D possibly matching TRBD2 (5 bases). Between the trimmed V and J ends, which lost 5 bases and 4 bases, there was a span of 14 bases. The CDR3 contains 14 residues. In germline, CDR1 is SQVTM, CDR2 ANQGSEA. Here the CDR3 DNA reads TGCAGCGTTTCAAGCCCAGGAGGCACCGGGGAGCTGTTTTTT. Translation: CSVSSPGGTGELFF.

V usage is TRBV7-9 and J usage is TRBJ1-1, with 7 bases that match TRBD1. The CDR3 is 15 amino acids. Germline V gene data show CDR1 as SEHNR and CDR2 as FQNEAQ (reference sequence). Trimming removed 2 bases from V and 3 bases from J; junction bases left unmatched: 6. The CDR3, as DNA: TGTGCCAGCAGCTTATCAGGGGGTCAGGACACTGAAGCTTTCTTT. Protein: CASSLSGGQDTEAFF.

The gene calls are TRBV3-1 and TRBJ1-5; 7 bases align to TRBD1. This CDR3 comprises 14 residues. CDR1 is LGHDT, CDR2 YNNKEL, per germline (reference sequence). V was clipped by 4 bases and J by 6 bases; unmatched bases: 6. The CDR3 protein is CASSLSQGIQPQHF. DNA of the CDR3: TGTGCCAGCAGCCTATCACAGGGGATTCAGCCCCAGCATTTT.